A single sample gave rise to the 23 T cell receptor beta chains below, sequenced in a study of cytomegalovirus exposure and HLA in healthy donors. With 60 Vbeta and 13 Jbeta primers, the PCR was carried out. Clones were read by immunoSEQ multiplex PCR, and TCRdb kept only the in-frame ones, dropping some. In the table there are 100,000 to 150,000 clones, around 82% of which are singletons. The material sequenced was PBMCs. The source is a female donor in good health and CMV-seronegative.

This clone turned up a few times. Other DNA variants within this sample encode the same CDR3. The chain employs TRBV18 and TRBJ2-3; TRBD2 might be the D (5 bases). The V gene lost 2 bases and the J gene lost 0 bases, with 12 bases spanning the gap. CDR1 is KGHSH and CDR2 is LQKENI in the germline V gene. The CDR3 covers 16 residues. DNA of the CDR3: TGTGCCAGCTCACCAGGGCTGGCGGGTAGCACAGATACGCAGTATTTT. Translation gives CASSPGLAGSTDTQYF.

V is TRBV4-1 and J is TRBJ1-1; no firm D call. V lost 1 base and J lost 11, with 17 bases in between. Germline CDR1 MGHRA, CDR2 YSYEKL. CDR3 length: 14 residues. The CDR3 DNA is TGCGCCAGCAGCCAAGTGTCGGGGTCGAGGAACGCTTTCTTT. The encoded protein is CASSQVSGSRNAFF.

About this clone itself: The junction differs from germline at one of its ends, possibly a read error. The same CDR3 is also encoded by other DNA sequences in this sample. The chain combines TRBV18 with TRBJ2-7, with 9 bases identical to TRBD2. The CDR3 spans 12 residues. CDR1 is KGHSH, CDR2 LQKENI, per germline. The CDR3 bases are TGTGCCAGCTCACCTGACGGACTAGCGTTAAACTTC. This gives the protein CASSPDGLALNF.

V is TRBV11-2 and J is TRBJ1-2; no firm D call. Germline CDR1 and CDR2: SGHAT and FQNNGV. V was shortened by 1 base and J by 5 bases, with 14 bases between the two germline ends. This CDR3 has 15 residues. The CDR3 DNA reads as TGTGCCAGCAGCTTAGTGGCGGGTTTAGGGTATGGCTACACCTTC. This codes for CASSLVAGLGYGYTF.

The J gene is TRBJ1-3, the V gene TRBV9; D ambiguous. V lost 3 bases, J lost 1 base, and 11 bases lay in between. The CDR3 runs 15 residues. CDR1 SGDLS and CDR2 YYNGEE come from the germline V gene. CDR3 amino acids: CASSGEMNSGNTIYF. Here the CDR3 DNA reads TGTGCCAGCAGCGGGGAGATGAATTCTGGAAACACCATATATTTT.

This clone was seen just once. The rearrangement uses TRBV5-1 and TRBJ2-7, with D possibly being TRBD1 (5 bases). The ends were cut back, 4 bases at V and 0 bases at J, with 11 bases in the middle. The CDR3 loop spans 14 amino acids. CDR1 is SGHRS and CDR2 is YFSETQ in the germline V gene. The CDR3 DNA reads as TGCGCCAGCAGCCTGGACACAAACTCCTACGAGCAGTACTTC. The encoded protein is CASSLDTNSYEQYF.

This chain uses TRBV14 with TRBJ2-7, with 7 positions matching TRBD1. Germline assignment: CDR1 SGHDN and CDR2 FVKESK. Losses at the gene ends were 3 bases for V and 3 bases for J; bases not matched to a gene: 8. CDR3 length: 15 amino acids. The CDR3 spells CASSQGTVSFYEQYF. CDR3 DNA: TGTGCCAGCAGCCAGGGGACAGTCAGCTTCTACGAGCAGTACTTC.

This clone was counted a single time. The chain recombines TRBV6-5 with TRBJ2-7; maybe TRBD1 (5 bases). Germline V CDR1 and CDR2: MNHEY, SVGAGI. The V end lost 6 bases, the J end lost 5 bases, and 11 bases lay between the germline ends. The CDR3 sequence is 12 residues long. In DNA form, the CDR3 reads TGTGCCAGCAGCAGGCAGGGAAACGAGCAGTACTTC. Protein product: CASSRQGNEQYF.

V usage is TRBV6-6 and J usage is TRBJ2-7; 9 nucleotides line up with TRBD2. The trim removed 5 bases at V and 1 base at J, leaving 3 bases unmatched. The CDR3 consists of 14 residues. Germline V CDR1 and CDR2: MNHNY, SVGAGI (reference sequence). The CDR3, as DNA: TGTGCCAGCAGTAGGCTAGCGGGGTCCTACGAGCAGTACTTC. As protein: CASSRLAGSYEQYF.

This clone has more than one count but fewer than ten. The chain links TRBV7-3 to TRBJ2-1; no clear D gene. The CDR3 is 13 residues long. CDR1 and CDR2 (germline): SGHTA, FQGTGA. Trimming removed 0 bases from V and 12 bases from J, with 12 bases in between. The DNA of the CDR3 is TGTGCCAGCAGCTTAACGGGCACCAAAAGGCAGTTCTTC. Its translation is CASSLTGTKRQFF.

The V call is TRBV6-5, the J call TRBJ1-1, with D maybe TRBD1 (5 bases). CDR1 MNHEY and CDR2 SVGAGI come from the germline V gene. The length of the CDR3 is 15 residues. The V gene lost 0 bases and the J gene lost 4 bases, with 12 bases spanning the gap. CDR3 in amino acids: CASSYSGGTGTEAFF. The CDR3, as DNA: TGTGCCAGCAGTTACTCGGGAGGGACGGGCACTGAAGCTTTCTTT.

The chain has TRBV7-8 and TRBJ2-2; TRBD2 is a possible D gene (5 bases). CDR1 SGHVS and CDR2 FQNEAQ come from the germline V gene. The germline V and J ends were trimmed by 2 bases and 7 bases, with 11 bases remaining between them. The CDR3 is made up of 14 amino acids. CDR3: CASSLSLANGELFF. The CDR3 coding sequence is TGTGCCAGCAGCTTATCCCTAGCAAACGGGGAGCTGTTTTTT.

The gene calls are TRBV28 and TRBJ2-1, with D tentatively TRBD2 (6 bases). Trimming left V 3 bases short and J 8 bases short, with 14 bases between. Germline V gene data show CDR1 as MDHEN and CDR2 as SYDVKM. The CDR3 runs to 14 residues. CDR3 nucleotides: TGTGCCAGCAGTTTTACGGGAGCCGGAGATGAGCAGTTCTTC. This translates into CASSFTGAGDEQFF.

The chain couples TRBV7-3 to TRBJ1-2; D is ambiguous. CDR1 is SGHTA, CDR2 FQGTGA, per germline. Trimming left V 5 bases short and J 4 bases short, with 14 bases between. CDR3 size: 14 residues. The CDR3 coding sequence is TGTGCCAGCAGCCCGAATCGGGGAACCTATGGCTACACCTTC. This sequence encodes CASSPNRGTYGYTF. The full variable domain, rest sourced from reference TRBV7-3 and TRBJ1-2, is GAGVSQTPSNKVTEKGKYVELRCDPISGHTALYWYRQSLGQGPEFLIYFQGTGAADDSGLPNDRFFAVRPEGSVSTLKIQRTERGDSAVYLCASSPNRGTYGYTFGSGTRLTVV.

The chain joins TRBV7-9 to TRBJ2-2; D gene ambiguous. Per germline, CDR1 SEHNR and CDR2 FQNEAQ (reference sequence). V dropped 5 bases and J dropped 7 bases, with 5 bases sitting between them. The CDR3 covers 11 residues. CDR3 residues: CASSPFGELFF. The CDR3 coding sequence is TGTGCCAGCAGCCCCTTCGGGGAGCTGTTTTTT. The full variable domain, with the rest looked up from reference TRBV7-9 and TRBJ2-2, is DTGVSQNPRHKITKRGQNVTFRCDPISEHNRLYWYRQTLGQGPEFLTYFQNEAQLEKSRLLSDRFSAERPKGSFSTLEIQRTEQGDSAMYLCASSPFGELFFGEGSRLTVL.

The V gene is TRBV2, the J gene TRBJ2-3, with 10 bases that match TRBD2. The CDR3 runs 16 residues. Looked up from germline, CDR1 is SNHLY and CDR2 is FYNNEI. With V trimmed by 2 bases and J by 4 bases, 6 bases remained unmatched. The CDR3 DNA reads TGTGCCAGCAGTGAAAGCGGGGGGGCTATCGCAGATACGCAGTATTTT. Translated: CASSESGGAIADTQYF.

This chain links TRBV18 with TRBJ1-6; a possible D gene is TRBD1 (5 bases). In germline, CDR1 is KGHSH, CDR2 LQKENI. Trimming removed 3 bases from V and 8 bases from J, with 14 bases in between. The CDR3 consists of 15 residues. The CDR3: CASSPDSKVDSPLHF. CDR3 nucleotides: TGTGCCAGCTCACCTGACAGTAAGGTTGATTCACCCCTCCACTTT. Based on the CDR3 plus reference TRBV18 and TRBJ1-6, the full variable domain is NAGVMQNPRHLVRRRGQEARLRCSPMKGHSHVYWYRQLPEEGLKFMVYLQKENIIDESGMPKERFSAEFPKEGPSILRIQQVVRGDSAAYFCASSPDSKVDSPLHFGNGTRLTVT.

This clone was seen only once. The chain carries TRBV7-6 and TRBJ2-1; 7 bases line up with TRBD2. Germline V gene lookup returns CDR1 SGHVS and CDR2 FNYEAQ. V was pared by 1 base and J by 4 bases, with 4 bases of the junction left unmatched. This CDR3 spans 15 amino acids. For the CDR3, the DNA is TGTGCCAGCAGCTTAGGACTAGCCGTATACAATGAGCAGTTCTTC. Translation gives CASSLGLAVYNEQFF.

CDR3 protein: CASSFSEAYEQYF. For the CDR3, the DNA is TGTGCCAGCAGTTTCAGTGAAGCGTACGAGCAGTACTTC. The rearrangement joins TRBV27 to TRBJ2-7; D uncertain. CDR3 length: 13 amino acids. CDR1 MNHEY and CDR2 SMNVEV come from the germline V gene (reference sequence). Trimming removed 3 bases at V and 4 bases at J, with 10 bases between.

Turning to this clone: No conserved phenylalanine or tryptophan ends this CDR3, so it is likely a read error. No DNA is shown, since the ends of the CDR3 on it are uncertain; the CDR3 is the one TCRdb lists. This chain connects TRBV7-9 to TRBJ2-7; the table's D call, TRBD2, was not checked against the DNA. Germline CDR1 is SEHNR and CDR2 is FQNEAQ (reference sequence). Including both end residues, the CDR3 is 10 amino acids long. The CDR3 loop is CSSSLVVQRI.

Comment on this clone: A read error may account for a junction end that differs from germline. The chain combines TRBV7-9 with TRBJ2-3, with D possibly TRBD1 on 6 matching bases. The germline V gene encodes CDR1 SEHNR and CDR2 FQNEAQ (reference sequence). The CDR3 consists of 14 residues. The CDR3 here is CSSSLDRSTDTQYF. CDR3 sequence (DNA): TGTTCCAGCAGCTTAGACAGGAGCACAGATACGCAGTATTTT.

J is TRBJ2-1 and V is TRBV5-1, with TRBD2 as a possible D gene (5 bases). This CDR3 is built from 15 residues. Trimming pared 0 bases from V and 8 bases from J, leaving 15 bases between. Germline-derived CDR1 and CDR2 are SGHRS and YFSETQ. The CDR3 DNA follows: TGCGCCAGCAGCTTGGCCGGTGCGCGGGCGGATGAGCAGTTCTTC. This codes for CASSLAGARADEQFF.

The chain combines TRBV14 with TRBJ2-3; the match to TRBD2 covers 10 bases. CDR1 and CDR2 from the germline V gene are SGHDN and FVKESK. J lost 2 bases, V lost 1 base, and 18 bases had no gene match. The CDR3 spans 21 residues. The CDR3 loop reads CASSQAHLRLAGDGATDTQYF. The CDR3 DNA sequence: TGTGCCAGCAGCCAAGCACATCTGAGACTAGCGGGTGATGGGGCCACAGATACGCAGTATTTT.